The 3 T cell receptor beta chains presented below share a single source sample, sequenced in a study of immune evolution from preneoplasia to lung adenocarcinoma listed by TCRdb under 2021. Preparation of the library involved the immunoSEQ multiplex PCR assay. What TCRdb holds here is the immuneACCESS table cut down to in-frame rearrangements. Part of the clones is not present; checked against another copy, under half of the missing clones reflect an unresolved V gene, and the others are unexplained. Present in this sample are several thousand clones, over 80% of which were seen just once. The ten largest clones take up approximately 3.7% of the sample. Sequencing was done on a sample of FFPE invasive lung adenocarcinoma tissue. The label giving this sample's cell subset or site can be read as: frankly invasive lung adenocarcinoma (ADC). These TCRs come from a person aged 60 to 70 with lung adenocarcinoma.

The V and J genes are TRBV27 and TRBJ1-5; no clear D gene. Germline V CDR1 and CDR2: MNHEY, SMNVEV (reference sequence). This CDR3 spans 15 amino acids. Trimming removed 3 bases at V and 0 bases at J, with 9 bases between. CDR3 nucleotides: TGTGCCAGCAGTTTGTTAGGAGATAGCAATCAGCCCCAGCATTTT. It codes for CASSLLGDSNQPQHF.

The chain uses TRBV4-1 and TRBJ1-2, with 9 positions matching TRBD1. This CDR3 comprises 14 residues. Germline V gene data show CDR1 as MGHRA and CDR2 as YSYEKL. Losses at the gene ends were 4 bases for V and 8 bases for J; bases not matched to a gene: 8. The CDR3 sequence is CASSPYGTGLGYTF. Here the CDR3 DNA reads TGCGCCAGCAGCCCGTACGGGACAGGGTTAGGCTACACCTTC.

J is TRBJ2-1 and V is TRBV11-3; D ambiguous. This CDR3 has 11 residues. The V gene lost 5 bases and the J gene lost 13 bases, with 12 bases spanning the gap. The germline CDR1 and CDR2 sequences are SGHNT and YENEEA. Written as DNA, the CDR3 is TGTGCCAGCAGCCTCGTCGAGACTCAGTTCTTC. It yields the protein CASSLVETQFF.